Listed here is a single T cell receptor (beta chain). Its antigen remains undetermined. No base quality values were provided; no much bigger clone lies one nucleotide off. The record originates from a study of blood T cell repertoires in COVID-19 (dated by TCRdb to about 2020). About the study as a whole: The collaborator samples originated in the United States, Italy and Spain and spanned the acute and convalescent phases of COVID-19. The sample metadata nearly always contained a de-identified subject ID, COVID-19 status, age in years and sex. Where available, HLA class I and class II types were obtained from metadata supplied by the sample provider rather than from assay-based typing. The dataset comprised deeply sampled blood TCRbeta repertoires from subjects exposed to, actively infected with, or recovered from COVID-19. The repertoires were made available in a free public database intended to serve as a resource for research on the immune response to SARS-CoV-2. The material from the prospective study consisted of cDNA or gDNA derived from T cells, B-cell-depleted T cells, or PBMCs. Samples came from the ongoing ImmuneRACE study (first 160 participants) plus 1,254 subjects from 6 global collaborators.

Taken from cysteine to phenylalanine, the CDR3 has 13 residues. Here the CDR3 DNA is all that survives: 39 bases in frame from base 1. V is cut back by 4 bases and J by 6 bases, with 5 bases in the junction unmatched. From a lookup of the germline V gene, CDR1 and CDR2 are SGHDT and YYEEEE. Each collaborating institution followed its own protocols to collect whole blood in K2EDTA tubes. For TCRbeta analysis, collaborators shipped samples in one of three forms: frozen whole blood, isolated PBMCs, or DNA extracted from either of those sample types. General conclusions and limits of the study: The amount of clinical and demographic metadata varied by source and participant and was provided uncurated.

TCRbeta CDR3 regions were amplified from genomic DNA by means of the immunoSEQ Assay, a bias-controlled multiplex PCR. For the original study's pipeline: The number of nucleated cells in each sample was estimated from the amplification of reference gene primers within the assay. To quantify the absolute abundance of each unique TCRbeta CDR3 rearrangement, sequence reads were collapsed and filtered. For each sample, productive Simpson clonality was calculated as the square root of Simpson's diversity index over productive rearrangements. TCRdb obtained this table from immuneACCESS and retained in-frame rearrangements with V and J assigned. These tables miss some clones; where compared with another copy, unresolved V genes account for less than half of the shortfall, and the remainder is unexplained. V, J and clone size are those of that table, while D and trimming were read from the DNA. This sample comprises 100,000 to 150,000 clones, 75% to 85% of them detected only once. Together, the top ten hold 3.8% of the sample.

Sample: peripheral blood. Here the chain combines TRBV5-6 and TRBJ1-1; the junction holds 8 bases that match TRBD1. The source of this sequence is a woman aged 45-60 years with acute or convalescent COVID-19. DNA sequence: TGTGCCAGCAGCGACCAGGGGGCCTCTGAAGCTTTCTTT. Protein translation: CASSDQGASEAFF.